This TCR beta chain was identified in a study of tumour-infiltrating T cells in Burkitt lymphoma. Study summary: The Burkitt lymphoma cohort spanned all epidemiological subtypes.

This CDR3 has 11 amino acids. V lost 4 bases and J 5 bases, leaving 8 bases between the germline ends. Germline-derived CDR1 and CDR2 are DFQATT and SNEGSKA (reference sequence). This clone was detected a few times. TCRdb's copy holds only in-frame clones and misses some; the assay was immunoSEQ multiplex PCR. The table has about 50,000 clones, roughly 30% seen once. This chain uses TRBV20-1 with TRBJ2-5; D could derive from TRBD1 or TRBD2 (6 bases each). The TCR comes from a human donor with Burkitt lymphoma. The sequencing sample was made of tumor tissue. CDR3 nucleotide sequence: TGCAGTGCTACCGGGGGCGAGACCCAGTACTTC. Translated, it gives CSATGGETQYF.